These 13 T cell receptor beta chains came from one sample sequenced in a study of T cells in women clearing cervical HPV infection (dated by TCRdb to the late 2010s). The protocol used for the library was the immunoSEQ multiplex PCR assay. TCRdb took this table from immuneACCESS and kept in-frame rearrangements with V and J called. Such tables lack part of the clones; where checked against another copy, unresolved V genes explain under half of the gap, and the rest is unexplained. The sample table records about 36,000 clones. Of the sample, 1.5% to 2% falls within the top ten clones. The sequencing sample was made of blood buffy coat. These receptors all come from a woman between 18 and 75 years old with a cervical HPV16 infection that either progressed to CIN3+ or cleared (not recorded which).

With respect to this clone: The read stops 3 residues short of the end of the CDR3; the missing end is completed from the germline J gene. The chain joins TRBV18 to TRBJ2-2; possible D gene TRBD1, 6 bases. The length of the CDR3 is 15 residues. Germline CDR1 is KGHSH and CDR2 is LQKENI. The CDR3 here is CASSPPGTGWGKLFF. The CDR3 bases that were read are TGTGCCAGCTCACCCCCCGGCACAGGGTGGGGAAAG.

Note on this clone: Sequencing ends 3 residues short of the CDR3 end; the germline J gene provides the rest. The chain carries TRBV29-1 and TRBJ2-2, with no clear D. Per germline, CDR1 SQVTM and CDR2 ANQGSEA. Trimming removed 4 bases at V and 8 bases at J, with 11 bases between. The CDR3 is made up of 12 amino acids. CDR3 loop: CSVGRAGGELFF. The DNA read from the CDR3 is TGCAGCGTTGGTAGGGCAGGTGGGGAG.

On this clone itself: The CDR3 end lies 3 residues beyond the end of the read and is filled in from the germline J gene. The rearrangement links TRBV14 to TRBJ1-4, with TRBD1 as a possible D gene (6 bases). Trimming took 0 bases from V and 7 from J, leaving 12 bases between them. Germline-derived CDR1 and CDR2 are SGHDN and FVKESK. This CDR3 has 15 amino acids. The CDR3 DNA, read in part, is TGTGCCAGCAGCCAAGACGGGGGGGCCGGTGAAAAA. Its translation: CASSQDGGAGEK. The whole CDR3 is CASSQDGGAGEKLFF.

The CDR3 loop is CAHTGGGRGTQYF. The covered CDR3 bases are TGTGCCCACACAGGTGGGGGCCGGGGGACC. V gene TRBV28 combines with J gene TRBJ2-5; D might be TRBD1 (6 bases). The missing CDR3 end, 3 residues past where the read stops, is filled in from the germline J gene. Germline loops: CDR1 MDHEN, CDR2 SYDVKM. This CDR3 comprises 13 residues. V was trimmed by 11 bases and J by 7 bases, leaving 20 bases between them.

Points on this clone: The germline gene is not matched at one end of the junction; a read error may be the cause. The CDR3 bases that were read are TGTGTCAGTAGTAGGTCAGGGGGGATCGCGTACGAG. Encoded protein: CVSSRSGGIAYE. The CDR3 reads in full as CVSSRSGGIAYEQYF. The chain is built from TRBV19 and TRBJ2-7; weak D call: TRBD1 (7 bases). The read finishes 3 residues shy of the CDR3 end, and the germline J gene is used to complete it. The CDR3 length is 15 residues. Germline assignment: CDR1 LNHDA and CDR2 SQIVND (reference sequence).

A remark on this clone: The CDR3 end is not reached by the read, which stops 3 residues before it; the germline J gene fills it in. The chain is built from TRBV29-1 and TRBJ2-3, with D perhaps TRBD1 (6 bases). Germline V CDR1 and CDR2: SQVTM, ANQGSEA. V was cut by 4 bases and J by 5 bases, with 10 bases left in between. The CDR3 is made up of 12 amino acids. Incomplete CDR3 DNA: TGCAGCGTTGGTTGGGGGCAAGATACG. This codes for CSVGWGQDT. The entire CDR3 is CSVGWGQDTQYF.

Comment on this clone: The CDR3 end falls 3 residues outside the read, so it is completed with the germline J gene. J is TRBJ2-7 and V is TRBV13, with D perhaps TRBD1 (6 bases). V was pared by 1 base and J by 0 bases, with 13 bases between. This CDR3 is built from 16 residues. In germline, CDR1 is PRHDT, CDR2 FYEKMQ (reference sequence). The DNA read from the CDR3 is TGTGCCAGCAGCTTAGAAATCCGGGACAACTCCTACGAG. This codes for CASSLEIRDNSYE. The whole CDR3 protein is CASSLEIRDNSYEQYF.

To note about this clone: The CDR3 end lies 3 residues beyond the end of the read and is filled in from the germline J gene. The rearrangement links TRBV7-2 to TRBJ2-7; D remains unclear. V lost 5 bases and J 3 bases, leaving 8 bases between the germline ends. The germline gives CDR1 SGHTA, CDR2 FQGNSA. The CDR3 contains 12 residues. CDR3 protein: CASSPDNYEQYF. The covered CDR3 bases are TGTGCCAGCAGCCCCGACAACTACGAG.

In the case of this clone: The missing CDR3 end, 3 residues past where the read stops, is filled in from the germline J gene. V and J are TRBV4-2 and TRBJ2-7; D is unclear. CDR1 and CDR2 from the germline V gene are LGHNA and YNFKEQ. Deletions cut 4 bases from V and 2 bases from J, with 15 bases between. The CDR3 spans 15 residues. The CDR3 region is CASSPQMGVPYEQYF. The part of the CDR3 DNA that was read is TGTGCCAGCAGCCCCCAGATGGGCGTGCCCTACGAG.

CDR3 sequence reads: CASSLGTRQPQHF. The CDR3 bases that were read are TGTGCCAGCAGCTTAGGAACGCGGCAGCCC. The chain joins TRBV7-6 to TRBJ1-5; D call uncertain. The observed sequence ends 3 residues before the CDR3 terminus, with the missing tail filled in from the germline J gene. V was clipped by 1 base and J by 7 bases, with 8 bases between them. This CDR3 comprises 13 residues. Germline CDR1 is SGHVS and CDR2 is FNYEAQ. The variable domain in full, with the rest retrieved from reference TRBV7-6 and TRBJ1-5, is GAGVSQSPRYKVTKRGQDVALRCDPISGHVSLYWYRQALGQGPEFLTYFNYEAQQDKSGLPNDRFSAERPEGSISTLTIQRTEQRDSAMYRCASSLGTRQPQHFGDGTRLSIL.

A word on this clone: The read halts 3 residues ahead of the CDR3 end, with the missing end drawn from the germline J gene. The chain links TRBV29-1 to TRBJ2-1; weak D call: TRBD1 (6 bases). The CDR3 loop spans 14 amino acids. Per germline, CDR1 SQVTM and CDR2 ANQGSEA. V gave up 3 bases and J gave up 2 bases, with 11 bases separating them. The CDR3 spells CSVDARGAYNEQFF. CDR3 DNA, as far as it was read: TGCAGCGTTGATGCCAGGGGAGCCTACAATGAG.

Of note for this clone: The read halts 3 residues ahead of the CDR3 end, with the missing end drawn from the germline J gene. The chain has TRBV30 and TRBJ2-2; D is possibly TRBD2 (6 bases). V lost 3 bases and J lost 4, with 12 bases in between. Germline CDR1 is GTSNPN and CDR2 is SVGIG (reference sequence). The CDR3 spans 14 residues. The sequenced part of the CDR3 DNA is TGTGCCTGGAGGCGGGGAGAGGGCACCGGGGAG. The encoded protein is CAWRRGEGTGE. Given in full, the CDR3 is CAWRRGEGTGELFF.

The sequenced part of the CDR3 DNA is TGTGCCAGCAGCTCAACGCAACAGGGTCCCGGGGAG. Translated, it gives CASSSTQQGPGE. In full, the CDR3 reads CASSSTQQGPGELFF. V gene TRBV7-9 combines with J gene TRBJ2-2, with a possible D match to TRBD1 (6 bases). The read ends 3 residues shy of where the CDR3 ends; the end is completed using the germline J gene. V dropped 4 bases and J dropped 6 bases, with 15 bases sitting between them. Germline V gene data show CDR1 as SEHNR and CDR2 as FQNEAQ (reference sequence). This CDR3 spans 15 amino acids. The variable domain in full, completed from reference TRBV7-9 and TRBJ2-2, reads DTGVSQNPRHKITKRGQNVTFRCDPISEHNRLYWYRQTLGQGPEFLTYFQNEAQLEKSRLLSDRFSAERPKGSFSTLEIQRTEQGDSAMYLCASSSTQQGPGELFFGEGSRLTVL.